The 23 T cell receptor beta chains presented below share a single source sample, sequenced in a study of T cell changes during pregnancy in multiple sclerosis. Sequencing used immunoSEQ multiplex PCR; TCRdb keeps in-frame clones, though not all of them. The sample has about 46,000 clones, 90% to 95% seen once. The source was CD8+ T cells from peripheral blood mononuclear cells, collected after pregnancy. The receptors come from a female donor with multiple sclerosis, enrolled in a pregnancy study.

This chain uses TRBV27 with TRBJ2-5, with D unclear. CDR3 length: 12 amino acids. Trimming cost V 3 bases and J 5 bases, with 7 bases left between them. Germline V lookup: CDR1 MNHEY, CDR2 SMNVEV (reference sequence). The CDR3 nucleotides are TGTGCCAGCAGTTTCCCCGGGGAGACCCAGTACTTC. Translation: CASSFPGETQYF.

This chain links TRBV5-4 with TRBJ1-1, with 7 nucleotides matching TRBD1. The CDR3 consists of 13 residues. CDR1 is SGHNT, CDR2 YYREEE, per germline (reference sequence). V shed 0 bases and J 7 bases; nucleotides not matched to a gene: 3. The CDR3 region has the DNA TGTGCCAGCAGCTTGGGAGGGGGCGGTGAAGCTTTCTTT. Amino acids: CASSLGGGGEAFF.

This clone was seen only once. The V gene is TRBV7-7, the J gene TRBJ2-1; TRBD1 aligns across 8 bases. Germline CDR1 reads SSHAT; CDR2 reads FNYEAQ (reference sequence). The CDR3 consists of 15 residues. Unmatched junction bases numbered 5, after V lost 1 base and J lost 6 bases. Here the CDR3 DNA reads TGTGCCAGCAGCTTAGAGGCGACAGGGGCCAATGAGCAGTTCTTC. This codes for CASSLEATGANEQFF.

This chain links TRBV6-5 with TRBJ1-5; D is perhaps TRBD1 (6 bases). CDR3 length equals 15 residues. Between the trimmed V and J ends, which lost 4 bases and 2 bases, there was a span of 12 bases. Germline V gene data show CDR1 as MNHEY and CDR2 as SVGAGI. The CDR3 DNA reads TGTGCCAGCAGTTCAGGGGCCGGTGGCAATCAGCCCCAGCATTTT. This codes for CASSSGAGGNQPQHF.

This clone was observed once. The chain couples TRBV27 to TRBJ2-2; TRBD2 might be the D (5 bases). Germline assignment: CDR1 MNHEY and CDR2 SMNVEV (reference sequence). The CDR3 has 14 amino acids. Trimming cost V 6 bases and J 0 bases, with 8 bases left between them. The CDR3 nucleotides read TGTGCCAGCAGCCCCGGGGCGAACACCGGGGAGCTGTTTTTT. Translating gives CASSPGANTGELFF.

This chain's CDR3 is CASSLSPPASGNYNEQFF. The CDR3 region has the DNA TGTGCCAGCAGCTTATCCCCCCCCGCTAGCGGGAACTACAATGAGCAGTTCTTC. The V gene is TRBV7-9, the J gene TRBJ2-1, with 9 bases lining up with TRBD2. This CDR3 has 18 amino acids. With V trimmed by 2 bases and J by 3 bases, 11 bases remained unmatched. Germline V gene lookup returns CDR1 SEHNR and CDR2 FQNEAQ (reference sequence).

V usage is TRBV29-1 and J usage is TRBJ2-5; D possibly corresponds to TRBD1 (7 bases). CDR3 length equals 14 residues. Germline assignment: CDR1 SQVTM and CDR2 ANQGSEA. V dropped 3 bases and J dropped 5 bases, with 16 bases sitting between them. The CDR3 here is CSVETPPGGETQYF. CDR3 nucleotides: TGCAGCGTTGAGACCCCGCCAGGGGGGGAGACCCAGTACTTC. The complete variable domain, with remaining parts taken from reference TRBV29-1 and TRBJ2-5, reads SAVISQKPSRDICQRGTSLTIQCQVDSQVTMMFWYRQQPGQSLTLIATANQGSEATYESGFVIDKFPISRPNLTFSTLTVSNMSPEDSSIYLCSVETPPGGETQYFGPGTRLLVL.

The rearrangement links TRBV27 to TRBJ1-4; 8 nucleotides agree with TRBD1. Trimming cost V 6 bases and J 8 bases; bases outside gene matches: 8. This CDR3 contains 14 residues. Germline loops: CDR1 MNHEY, CDR2 SMNVEV (reference sequence). Written as DNA, the CDR3 is TGTGCCAGCAGGATGGGACAGGCGGGGGAAAAACTGTTTTTT. It encodes CASRMGQAGEKLFF.

This chain uses TRBV11-2 with TRBJ2-7, with TRBD1 identical over 7 bases. V lost 3 bases to trimming and J lost 4 bases; unmatched junction nucleotides: 6. CDR3 length: 14 amino acids. Germline values: CDR1 SGHAT, CDR2 FQNNGV. CDR3 nucleotide sequence: TGTGCCAGCAGCTTCGCGACAGGGAAATACGAGCAGTACTTC. Its translation is CASSFATGKYEQYF.

The chain is built from TRBV6-6 and TRBJ1-5, with TRBD1 as a possible D gene (5 bases). V lost 5 bases and J lost 2, with 16 bases in between. The CDR3 has 16 amino acids. Germline V gives CDR1 MNHNY, CDR2 SVGAGI (reference sequence). The chain's CDR3 is CASSLQGTIGNQPQHF. The CDR3 region has the DNA TGTGCCAGCAGTCTCCAGGGAACTATAGGCAATCAGCCCCAGCATTTT.

V gene TRBV19 combines with J gene TRBJ1-5, with 7 bases aligning to TRBD1. V lost 5 bases and J lost 0; bases outside the gene matches: 7. Germline V gene sequence: CDR1 LNHDA, CDR2 SQIVND (reference sequence). The CDR3 loop spans 16 amino acids. CDR3 nucleotide sequence: TGTGCCAGTAGTTCCCGACAGGGAGCTAGCAATCAGCCCCAGCATTTT. Encoded protein: CASSSRQGASNQPQHF.

The chain links TRBV5-1 to TRBJ2-1, with TRBD1 as a possible D gene (6 bases). The CDR3 contains 16 residues. Germline assignment: CDR1 SGHRS and CDR2 YFSETQ. Trimming cost V 4 bases and J 3 bases, with 17 bases left between them. The chain's CDR3 is CASSARGQGHYNEQFF. The CDR3 region has the DNA TGCGCCAGCAGCGCCAGAGGTCAGGGGCACTACAATGAGCAGTTCTTC.

This sequence joins TRBV20-1 and TRBJ1-2; the D gene is possibly TRBD1 (5 bases). CDR1 and CDR2 from the germline V gene are DFQATT and SNEGSKA (reference sequence). There are 11 residues in the CDR3. Trimming removed 4 bases at V and 8 bases at J, with 11 bases between. The CDR3 is CSATGIEGYTF. The CDR3, as DNA: TGCAGTGCTACAGGGATAGAGGGCTACACCTTC.

The chain joins TRBV27 to TRBJ1-5, with 9 bases matching TRBD1. The CDR3 is made up of 13 amino acids. The V gene's germline CDR1 is MNHEY and CDR2 SMNVEV (reference sequence). V lost 8 bases to trimming and J lost 7 bases; unmatched junction nucleotides: 6. The CDR3 DNA is TGTGCCAGCGGGGACAGGGTCTCGCAGCCCCAGCATTTT. Translated: CASGDRVSQPQHF.

CDR3 residues: CASKGSMNEQFF. CDR3 sequence (DNA): TGTGCCAGCAAAGGTAGCATGAATGAGCAGTTCTTC. The chain joins TRBV27 to TRBJ2-1; no clear D gene. V lost 7 bases and J lost 7, with 11 bases in between. In germline, CDR1 is MNHEY, CDR2 SMNVEV (reference sequence). CDR3 length equals 12 residues.

V is TRBV5-5 and J is TRBJ2-7; D gene unclear. Germline loops: CDR1 SGHKS, CDR2 YYEKEE (reference sequence). Trimming removed 0 bases from V and 6 bases from J, with 7 bases in between. The CDR3 sequence is 12 residues long. DNA for the CDR3: TGTGCCAGCAGCTTGGGGCTGGCCGAGCAGTACTTC. Protein sequence: CASSLGLAEQYF.

The chain links TRBV27 to TRBJ2-1, with a possible D match to TRBD1 (5 bases). This CDR3 spans 15 amino acids. Germline assignment: CDR1 MNHEY and CDR2 SMNVEV (reference sequence). The V end was cut by 3 bases, the J end by 0 bases, with 9 bases between. The CDR3 DNA sequence: TGTGCCAGCAGTTTGGACACGAGCTCCTACAATGAGCAGTTCTTC. Translating gives CASSLDTSSYNEQFF.

This clone appeared a single time. V is TRBV2 and J is TRBJ1-1; maybe TRBD1 (5 bases). Germline lookup yields CDR1 SNHLY and CDR2 FYNNEI. The CDR3 is made up of 14 amino acids. V lost 3 bases and J 1 base, leaving 9 bases between the germline ends. This CDR3 is CASSDLDRNTEAFF. CDR3 DNA: TGTGCCAGCAGTGACCTCGACAGGAACACTGAAGCTTTCTTT.

The chain recombines TRBV5-8 with TRBJ1-4, with D uncertain. The CDR3 extends over 14 amino acids. Germline-derived CDR1 and CDR2 are SGHTS and YDEGEE. V was cut by 5 bases and J by 4 bases, with 12 bases left in between. CDR3 nucleotides: TGTGCCAGCAGTTCGGTGGAGGATAATGAAAAACTGTTTTTT. This codes for CASSSVEDNEKLFF. Variable domain in full (rest from reference TRBV5-8 and TRBJ1-4): EAGVTQSPTHLIKTRGQQATLRCSPISGHTSVYWYQQALGLGLQFLLWYDEGEERNRGNFPPRFSGRQFPNYSSELNVNALELEDSALYLCASSSVEDNEKLFFGSGTQLSVL.

The chain carries TRBV5-1 and TRBJ1-1; D not certain. The ends were cut back, 0 bases at V and 1 base at J, with 7 bases in the middle. Germline lookup yields CDR1 SGHRS and CDR2 YFSETQ. The CDR3 is made up of 14 amino acids. The chain's CDR3 is CASSLGYGNTEAFF. As DNA, the CDR3 is TGCGCCAGCAGCTTGGGCTATGGGAACACTGAAGCTTTCTTT.

The CDR3 coding sequence is TGCAGCGCTGTGACAGGGTCGGGCACCGGGGAGCTGTTTTTT. Amino acids: CSAVTGSGTGELFF. The chain joins TRBV29-1 to TRBJ2-2; 7 bases are shared with TRBD1. Germline V gene lookup returns CDR1 SQVTM and CDR2 ANQGSEA. After removal of 7 bases from V and 4 bases from J, the junction contained 9 bases not matched to a gene. CDR3 size: 14 residues.

The rearrangement uses TRBV27 and TRBJ2-5, with 10 bases aligning to TRBD2. J lost 4 bases, V lost 8 bases, and 10 bases had no gene match. The CDR3 spans 15 residues. Germline CDR1 and CDR2: MNHEY and SMNVEV (reference sequence). CDR3 coding DNA: TGTGCCAGCGAATCCCGACTAGCGGGTCGAGAGACCCAGTACTTC. It is translated as CASESRLAGRETQYF.

V and J are TRBV5-8 and TRBJ2-7; no reliable D call. Germline V gene lookup returns CDR1 SGHTS and CDR2 YDEGEE. The CDR3 has 11 residues. The V end was cut by 2 bases, the J end by 4 bases, with 4 bases between. CDR3 bases: TGTGCCAGCAGCTTAGAGTACGAGCAGTACTTC. It is translated as CASSLEYEQYF. The variable domain in full, completed from reference TRBV5-8 and TRBJ2-7, reads EAGVTQSPTHLIKTRGQQATLRCSPISGHTSVYWYQQALGLGLQFLLWYDEGEERNRGNFPPRFSGRQFPNYSSELNVNALELEDSALYLCASSLEYEQYFGPGTRLTVT.